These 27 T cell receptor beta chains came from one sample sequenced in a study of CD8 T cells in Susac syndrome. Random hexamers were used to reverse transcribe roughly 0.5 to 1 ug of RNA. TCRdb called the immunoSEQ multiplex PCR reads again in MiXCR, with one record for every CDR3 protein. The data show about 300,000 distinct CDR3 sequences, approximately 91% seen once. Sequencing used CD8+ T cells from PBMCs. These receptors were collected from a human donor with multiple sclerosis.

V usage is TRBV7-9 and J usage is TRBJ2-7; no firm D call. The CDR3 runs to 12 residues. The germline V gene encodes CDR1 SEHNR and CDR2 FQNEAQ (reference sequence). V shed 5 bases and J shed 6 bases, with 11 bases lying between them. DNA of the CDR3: TGTGCCAGCAGCCTCGGTGCCCCCGAGCAGTACTTC. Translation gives CASSLGAPEQYF.

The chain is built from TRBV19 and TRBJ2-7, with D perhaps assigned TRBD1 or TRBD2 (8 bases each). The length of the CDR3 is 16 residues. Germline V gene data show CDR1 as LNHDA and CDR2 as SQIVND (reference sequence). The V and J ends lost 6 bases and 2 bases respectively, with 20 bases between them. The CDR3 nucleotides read TGTGCCAGTAGCCCACGTAGCGGGACAGGTACCTACGAGCAGTACTTC. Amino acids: CASSPRSGTGTYEQYF. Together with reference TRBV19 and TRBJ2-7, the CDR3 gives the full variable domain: DGGITQSPKYLFRKEGQNVTLSCEQNLNHDAMYWYRQDPGQGLRLIYYSQIVNDFQKGDIAEGYSVSREKKESFPLTVTSAQKNPTAFYLCASSPRSGTGTYEQYFGPGTRLTVT.

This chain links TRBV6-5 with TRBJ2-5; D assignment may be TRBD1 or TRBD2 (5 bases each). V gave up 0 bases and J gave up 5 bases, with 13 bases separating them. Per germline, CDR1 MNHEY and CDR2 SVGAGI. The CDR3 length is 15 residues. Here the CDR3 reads CASSYSNGGTETQYF. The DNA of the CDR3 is TGTGCCAGCAGTTACTCGAATGGGGGAACGGAGACCCAGTACTTC.

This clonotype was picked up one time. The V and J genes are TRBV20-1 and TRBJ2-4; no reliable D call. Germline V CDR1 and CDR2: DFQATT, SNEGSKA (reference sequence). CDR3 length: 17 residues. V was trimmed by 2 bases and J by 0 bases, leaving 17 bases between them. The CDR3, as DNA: TGCAGTGCTAGACCAGCCGACACCCTGTTAGCCAAAAACATTCAGTACTTC. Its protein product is CSARPADTLLAKNIQYF.

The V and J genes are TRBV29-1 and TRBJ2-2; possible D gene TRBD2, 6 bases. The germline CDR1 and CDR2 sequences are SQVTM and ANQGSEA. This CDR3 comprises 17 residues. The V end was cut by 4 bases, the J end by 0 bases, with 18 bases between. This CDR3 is CSVGGSGEDPNTGELFF. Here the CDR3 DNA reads TGCAGCGTTGGGGGATCGGGGGAGGACCCGAACACCGGGGAGCTGTTTTTT.

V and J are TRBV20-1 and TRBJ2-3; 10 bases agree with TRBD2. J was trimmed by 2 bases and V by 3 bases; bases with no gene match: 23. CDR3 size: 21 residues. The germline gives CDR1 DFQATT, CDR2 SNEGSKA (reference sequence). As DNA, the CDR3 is TGCAGTGCTAGTTCGACTCAGGCGATCTTAGCGGGGGGCCCCAACACAGATACGCAGTATTTT. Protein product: CSASSTQAILAGGPNTDTQYF.

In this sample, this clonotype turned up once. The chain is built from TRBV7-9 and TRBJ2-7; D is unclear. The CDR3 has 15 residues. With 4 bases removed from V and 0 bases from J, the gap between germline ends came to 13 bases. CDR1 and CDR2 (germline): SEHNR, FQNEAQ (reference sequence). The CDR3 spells CASSSTSSLSYEQYF. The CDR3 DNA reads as TGTGCCAGCAGCTCCACAAGCAGCCTCTCCTACGAGCAGTACTTC.

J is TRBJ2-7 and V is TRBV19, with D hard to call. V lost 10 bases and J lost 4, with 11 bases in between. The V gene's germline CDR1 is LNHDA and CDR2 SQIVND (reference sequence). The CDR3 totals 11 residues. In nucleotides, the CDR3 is TGTGCCACCCGAGATGAGTACGAGCAGTACTTC. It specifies CATRDEYEQYF.

CDR3 protein: CASSYTQARMNTEAFF. The CDR3 nucleotides are TGTGCCAGCAGTTACACTCAGGCAAGAATGAACACTGAAGCTTTCTTT. The V call is TRBV6-6, the J call TRBJ1-1; D remains unclear. This CDR3 spans 16 amino acids. Germline lookup yields CDR1 MNHNY and CDR2 SVGAGI (reference sequence). The V end was cut by 2 bases, the J end by 0 bases, with 13 bases between.

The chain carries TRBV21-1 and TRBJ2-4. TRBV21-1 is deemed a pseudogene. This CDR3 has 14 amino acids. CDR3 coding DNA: TGTGCCAGCAGCCGCCGTCAGGTCAAAAACATTCAGTACTTC. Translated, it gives CASSRRQVKNIQYF.

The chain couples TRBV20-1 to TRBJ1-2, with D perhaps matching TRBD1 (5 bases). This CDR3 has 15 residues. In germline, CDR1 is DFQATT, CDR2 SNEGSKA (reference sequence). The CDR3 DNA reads TGCAGCTCCTTTCCGGGGACCACTCTCCCCTATGGCTACACCTTC. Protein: CSSFPGTTLPYGYTF.

CDR3 in DNA: TGTGCCAGCAGTTTCAACTTTGGCCAAGAGACCCAGTACTTC. Its translation is CASSFNFGQETQYF. The V and J genes are TRBV27 and TRBJ2-5, with D unresolved. This CDR3 region has 14 residues. Germline V gene sequence: CDR1 MNHEY, CDR2 SMNVEV (reference sequence). V shed 3 bases and J shed 1 base, with 9 bases lying between them.

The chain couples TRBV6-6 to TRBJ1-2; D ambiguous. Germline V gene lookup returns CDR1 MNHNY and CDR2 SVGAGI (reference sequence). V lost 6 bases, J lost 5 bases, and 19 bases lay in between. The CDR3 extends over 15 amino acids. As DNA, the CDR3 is TGTGCCAGCAGAGCAGCGCCGTATACCCAGTATGGCTACACCTTC. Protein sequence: CASRAAPYTQYGYTF.

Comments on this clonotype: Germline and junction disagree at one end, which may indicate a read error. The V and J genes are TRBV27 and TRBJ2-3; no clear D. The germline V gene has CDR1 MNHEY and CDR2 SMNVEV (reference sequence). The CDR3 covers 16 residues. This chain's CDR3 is CASSLYPPPPVDTQFF. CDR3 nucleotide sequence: TGTGCCAGCAGTTTATACCCTCCCCCCCCGGTTGATACGCAGTTTTTT.

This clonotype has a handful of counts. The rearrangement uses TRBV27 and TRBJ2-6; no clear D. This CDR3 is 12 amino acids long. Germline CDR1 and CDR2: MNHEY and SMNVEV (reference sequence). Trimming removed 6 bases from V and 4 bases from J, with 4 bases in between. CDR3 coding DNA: TGTGCCAGCAGGGGGGGGGCCAACGTCCTGACTTTC. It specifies CASRGGANVLTF.

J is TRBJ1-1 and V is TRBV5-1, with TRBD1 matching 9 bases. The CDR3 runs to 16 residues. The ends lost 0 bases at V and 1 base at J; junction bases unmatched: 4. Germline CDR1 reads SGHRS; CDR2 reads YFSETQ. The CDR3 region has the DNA TGCGCCAGCAGCTTGGCCATGACAGGGGGGAACACTGAAGCTTTCTTT. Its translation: CASSLAMTGGNTEAFF.

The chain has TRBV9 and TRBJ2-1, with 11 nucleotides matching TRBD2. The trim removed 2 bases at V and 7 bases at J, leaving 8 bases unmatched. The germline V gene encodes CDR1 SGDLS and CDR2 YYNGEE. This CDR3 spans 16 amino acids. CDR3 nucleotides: TGTGCCAGCAGCGTTAGCGGGAGGGCCTTTGAGAATGAGCAGTTCTTC. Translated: CASSVSGRAFENEQFF.

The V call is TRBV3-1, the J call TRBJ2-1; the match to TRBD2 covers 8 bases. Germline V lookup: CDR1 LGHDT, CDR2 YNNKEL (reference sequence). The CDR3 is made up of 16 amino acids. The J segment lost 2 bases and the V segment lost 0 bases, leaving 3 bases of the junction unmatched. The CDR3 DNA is TGTGCCAGCAGCCAAGATAGCGGGGAGGCCTACAATGAGCAGTTCTTC. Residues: CASSQDSGEAYNEQFF.

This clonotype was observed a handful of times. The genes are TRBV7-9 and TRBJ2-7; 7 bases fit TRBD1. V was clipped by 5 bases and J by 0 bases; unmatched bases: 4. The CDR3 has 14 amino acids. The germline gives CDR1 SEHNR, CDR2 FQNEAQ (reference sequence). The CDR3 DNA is TGTGCCAGCAGCCCCGGGACAGTCTCCTACGAGCAGTACTTC. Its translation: CASSPGTVSYEQYF.

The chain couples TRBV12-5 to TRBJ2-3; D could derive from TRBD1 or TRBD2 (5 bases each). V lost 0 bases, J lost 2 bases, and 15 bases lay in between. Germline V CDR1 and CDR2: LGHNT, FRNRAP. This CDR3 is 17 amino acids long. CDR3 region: CASGLVEGIENTDTQYF. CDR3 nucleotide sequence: TGTGCTAGTGGTTTGGTAGAGGGGATAGAGAACACAGATACGCAGTATTTT.

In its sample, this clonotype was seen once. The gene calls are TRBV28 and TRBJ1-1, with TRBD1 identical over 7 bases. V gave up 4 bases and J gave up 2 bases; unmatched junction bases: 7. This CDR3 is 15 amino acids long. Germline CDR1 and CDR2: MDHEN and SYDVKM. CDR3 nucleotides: TGTGCCAGCAGTTATTTGACAGGGCTAAACACTGAAGCTTTCTTT. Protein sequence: CASSYLTGLNTEAFF.

In DNA, the CDR3 is TGTGCCAGCAGTGAAATCGGGGCCCAGTACTTC. It is translated as CASSEIGAQYF. This chain links TRBV25-1 with TRBJ2-5, with a weak D call TRBD2 (5 bases). V gave up 2 bases and J gave up 9 bases, with 7 bases separating them. Per germline, CDR1 MGHDK and CDR2 SYGVNS. The CDR3 contains 11 residues.

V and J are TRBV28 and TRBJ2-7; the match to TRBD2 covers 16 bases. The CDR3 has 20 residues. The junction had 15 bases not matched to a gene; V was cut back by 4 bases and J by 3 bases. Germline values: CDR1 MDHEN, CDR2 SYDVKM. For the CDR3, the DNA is TGTGCCAGCAGTTACCCCACCGGGACTAGCGGGAGGGCCTATGGCTACGAGCAGTACTTC. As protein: CASSYPTGTSGRAYGYEQYF.

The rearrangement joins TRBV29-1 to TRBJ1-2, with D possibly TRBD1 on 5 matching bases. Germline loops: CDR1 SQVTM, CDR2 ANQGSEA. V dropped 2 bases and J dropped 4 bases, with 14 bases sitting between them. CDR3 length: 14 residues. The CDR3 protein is CSVEFQGRGYGYTF. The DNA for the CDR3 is TGCAGCGTTGAATTCCAGGGACGGGGCTATGGCTACACCTTC.

CDR3 loop: CASSASDRPETQYF. The DNA for the CDR3 is TGTGCCAGCAGCGCCTCCGACAGGCCGGAGACCCAGTACTTC. The V and J genes are TRBV9 and TRBJ2-5, with D possibly being TRBD1 (6 bases). In germline, CDR1 is SGDLS, CDR2 YYNGEE. The CDR3 extends over 14 amino acids. Between the trimmed V and J ends, which lost 3 bases and 5 bases, there was a span of 14 bases.

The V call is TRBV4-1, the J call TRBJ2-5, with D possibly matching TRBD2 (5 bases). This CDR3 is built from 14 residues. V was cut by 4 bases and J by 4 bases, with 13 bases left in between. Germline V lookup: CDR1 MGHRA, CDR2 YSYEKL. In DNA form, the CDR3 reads TGCGCCAGCAGCCCAAGAGGGTTGGGAGAGACCCAGTACTTC. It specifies CASSPRGLGETQYF.

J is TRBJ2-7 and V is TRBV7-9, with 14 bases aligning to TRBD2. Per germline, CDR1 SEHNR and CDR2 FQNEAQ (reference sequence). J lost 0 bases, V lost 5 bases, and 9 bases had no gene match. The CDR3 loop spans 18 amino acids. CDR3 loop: CASSVGTSGGPYSYEQYF. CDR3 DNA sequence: TGTGCCAGCAGCGTCGGGACTAGCGGGGGCCCTTACTCCTACGAGCAGTACTTC. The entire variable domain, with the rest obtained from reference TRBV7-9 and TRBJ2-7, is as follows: DTGVSQNPRHKITKRGQNVTFRCDPISEHNRLYWYRQTLGQGPEFLTYFQNEAQLEKSRLLSDRFSAERPKGSFSTLEIQRTEQGDSAMYLCASSVGTSGGPYSYEQYFGPGTRLTVT.